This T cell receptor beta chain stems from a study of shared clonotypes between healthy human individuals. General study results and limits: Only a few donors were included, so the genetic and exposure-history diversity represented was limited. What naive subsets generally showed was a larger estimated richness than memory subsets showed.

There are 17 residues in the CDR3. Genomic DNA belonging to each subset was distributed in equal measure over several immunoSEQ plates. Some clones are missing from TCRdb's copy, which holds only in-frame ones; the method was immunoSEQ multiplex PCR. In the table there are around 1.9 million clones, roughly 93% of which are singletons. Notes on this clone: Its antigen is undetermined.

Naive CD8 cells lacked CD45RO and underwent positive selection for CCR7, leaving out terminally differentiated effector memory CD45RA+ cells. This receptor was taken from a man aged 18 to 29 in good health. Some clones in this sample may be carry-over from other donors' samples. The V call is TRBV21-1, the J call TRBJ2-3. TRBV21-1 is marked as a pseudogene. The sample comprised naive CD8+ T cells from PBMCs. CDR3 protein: CASSKDRGQANTDTQYF. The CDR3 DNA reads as TGTGCCAGCAGCAAAGATCGGGGGCAGGCAAACACAGATACGCAGTATTTT.